The present T cell receptor (beta chain) was sequenced within a study of blood T cell repertoires in COVID-19. Study information: PBMCs, B-cell-depleted T cells, or T cells were the source of the cDNA or gDNA that made up the material.

This clone showed up just a few times. The V gene lost 0 bases and the J gene lost 8 bases, with 17 bases spanning the gap. The germline gives CDR1 SGHDN, CDR2 FVKESK. The CDR3 is 16 amino acids. As processed by the authors: Counts of nucleated cells, estimated from reference gene primer amplification, were obtained. Here immunoSEQ multiplex PCR was the method, and the copy in TCRdb shows in-frame clones only, minus some. The V and J calls and the clone size are those of that table, but D and trimming were determined from the DNA. The table records some 75,000 clones, 65% to 80% of them present only once.

The TCR comes from an elderly woman with active or convalescent COVID-19. This chain uses TRBV14 with TRBJ2-1, with TRBD1 as a possible D gene (5 bases). Sequencing was done on a sample of peripheral blood. The CDR3 sequence: CASSQEGVTIGDEQFF. The CDR3 nucleotides are TGTGCCAGCAGCCAAGAAGGTGTTACGATAGGGGATGAGCAGTTCTTC.